A selection of T cell receptor beta chains follows, all from one sample in a study of T cells in Graves' hyperthyroidism and ophthalmopathy. In TCRdb, the multiplex PCR reads were re-called with MiXCR into one record per CDR3 protein. The sample yields hundreds of thousands of distinct CDR3 sequences, roughly 22% seen once. Sequencing was done on a sample of blood. These receptors were obtained from a woman in her 70s with Graves' ophthalmopathy. Both conserved end residues are part of each CDR3. Each record gives: J gene, V gene, clone size, CDR3 length, D gene, CDR3 protein, CDR3 DNA. D genes are given only for firm matches. Size is omitted from some rows. Given values are once, few, many or a class for expanded clones.

J: TRBJ2-1; V: TRBV3-1; size: many; length: 12; D: TRBD2; CDR3: CASSPSSGWQFF; DNA: TGTGCCAGCAGCCCCTCTAGCGGATGGCAGTTCTTC
J: TRBJ1-1; V: TRBV18; size: NA; length: 15; D: NA; CDR3: CASSPTPGMNTEAFF; DNA: TGTGCCAGCTCACCAACACCCGGCATGAACACTGAAGCTTTCTTT
J: TRBJ1-2; V: TRBV3-1; size: few; length: 12; D: NA; CDR3: CASSRPPGGYTF; DNA: TGTGCCAGCAGCCGCCCTCCCGGGGGCTACACCTTC
J: TRBJ2-1; V: TRBV18; size: NA; length: 13; D: NA; CDR3: CASSPPGQNEQFF; DNA: TGTGCCAGCTCACCACCGGGGCAAAATGAGCAGTTCTTC
J: TRBJ1-4; V: TRBV7-9; size: few; length: 15; D: NA; CDR3: CASSLAGGLNEKLFF; DNA: TGTGCCAGCAGCTTAGCAGGCGGCCTTAATGAAAAACTGTTTTTT
J: TRBJ2-3; V: TRBV28; size: many; length: 18; D: TRBD2; CDR3: CASSLYGLAGPPTDTQYF; DNA: TGTGCCAGCAGTTTATACGGACTAGCGGGACCACCCACAGATACGCAGTATTTT
J: TRBJ2-5; V: TRBV6-1; size: few; length: 15; D: TRBD2; CDR3: CATRQRGRAGETQYF; DNA: TGTGCCACCCGACAGCGCGGGAGGGCCGGGGAGACCCAGTACTTC
J: TRBJ1-5; V: TRBV2; size: few; length: 13; D: NA; CDR3: CASTPQGGQPQHF; DNA: TGTGCCAGCACCCCGCAGGGAGGGCAGCCCCAGCATTTT
J: TRBJ2-2; V: TRBV6-1; size: few; length: 15; D: NA; CDR3: CASSPRRIELTELFF; DNA: TGTGCCAGCAGTCCGAGGAGGATAGAGTTAACGGAGCTGTTTTTT
J: TRBJ1-5; V: TRBV27; size: few; length: 14; D: NA; CDR3: CASSLDRINQPQHF; DNA: TGTGCCAGCAGCCTTGACAGGATAAATCAGCCCCAGCATTTT
J: TRBJ1-4; V: TRBV6-1; size: many; length: 10; D: NA; CDR3: CASSGEKLFF; DNA: TGTGCCAGCAGTGGGGAGAAGCTGTTTTTT
J: TRBJ2-3; V: TRBV3-1; size: few; length: 12; D: NA; CDR3: CASSQYLDTQYF; DNA: TGTGCCAGCAGCCAATACTTAGATACGCAGTATTTT
J: TRBJ1-5; V: TRBV7-9; size: many; length: 15; D: NA; CDR3: CASSSYRDSNQPQHF; DNA: TGTGCCAGCAGCTCCTACCGGGACAGCAATCAGCCCCAGCATTTT
J: TRBJ1-5; V: TRBV6-1; size: NA; length: 14; D: TRBD1; CDR3: CASIARGSDQPQHF; DNA: TGTGCCAGCATAGCCAGGGGGTCTGACCAGCCCCAGCATTTT
J: TRBJ2-7; V: TRBV10-3; size: NA; length: 14; D: TRBD2; CDR3: CAISERGRAREQYF; DNA: TGTGCCATCAGTGAACGCGGGAGGGCTCGCGAGCAGTACTTC
J: TRBJ1-1; V: TRBV12-3/TRBV12-4; size: many; length: 15; D: NA; CDR3: CASRGGGGLNTEAFF; DNA: TGTGCCAGCAGGGGGGGGGGGGGCTTAAACACTGAAGCTTTCTTT
J: TRBJ2-2; V: TRBV12-3/TRBV12-4; size: NA; length: 17; D: TRBD2; CDR3: CASSLYGLARYTGELFF; DNA: TGTGCCAGCAGTCTGTACGGACTAGCCCGATACACCGGGGAGCTGTTTTTT
J: TRBJ2-1; V: TRBV12-3/TRBV12-4; size: NA; length: 13; D: TRBD1; CDR3: CASRKDRANEQFF; DNA: TGTGCCAGCAGGAAGGACAGGGCCAATGAGCAGTTCTTC
J: TRBJ2-1; V: TRBV20-1; size: many; length: 16; D: TRBD2; CDR3: CSARTSGRIGLNEQFF; DNA: TGCAGTGCTAGGACTAGCGGGAGAATAGGACTCAATGAGCAGTTCTTC
J: TRBJ1-2; V: TRBV12-3/TRBV12-4; size: many; length: 13; D: NA; CDR3: CASSLARGDGYTF; DNA: TGTGCCAGCAGTTTAGCAAGGGGGGATGGCTACACCTTC
J: TRBJ2-7; V: TRBV15; size: few; length: 13; D: NA; CDR3: CATSRDVLNEQYF; DNA: TGTGCCACCAGCAGAGATGTGTTGAACGAGCAGTACTTC
J: TRBJ2-3; V: TRBV9; size: NA; length: 14; D: NA; CDR3: CASSVGTKADTQYF; DNA: TGTGCCAGCAGCGTAGGGACTAAAGCAGATACGCAGTATTTT
J: TRBJ2-1; V: TRBV9; size: NA; length: 14; D: TRBD2; CDR3: CASSFRLASNEQFF; DNA: TGTGCCAGCAGCTTCCGACTAGCTAGCAATGAGCAGTTCTTC
J: TRBJ2-3; V: TRBV20-1; size: NA; length: 14; D: TRBD2; CDR3: CSARKLAGTDTQYF; DNA: TGCAGTGCTAGAAAGCTAGCGGGGACAGATACGCAGTATTTT
J: TRBJ2-5; V: TRBV30; size: NA; length: 15; D: TRBD2; CDR3: CAQRPFAGVRETQYF; DNA: TGTGCCCAGAGACCTTTCGCGGGAGTAAGAGAGACCCAGTACTTC
J: TRBJ2-5; V: TRBV6-2/TRBV6-3; size: many; length: 15; D: NA; CDR3: CASSYRGTVKETQYF; DNA: TGTGCCAGCAGTTACCGGGGGACAGTAAAAGAGACCCAGTACTTC
J: TRBJ2-2; V: TRBV6-1; size: NA; length: 12; D: TRBD1; CDR3: CASRTGTGELFF; DNA: TGTGCCAGCAGGACAGGGACCGGGGAGCTGTTTTTT
J: TRBJ1-1; V: TRBV28; size: few; length: 14; D: TRBD1; CDR3: CASSPSGGSTEAFF; DNA: TGTGCCAGCAGCCCCTCAGGGGGAAGCACTGAAGCTTTCTTT
J: TRBJ2-3; V: TRBV6-5; size: many; length: 16; D: TRBD2; CDR3: CASSYGTSGRTDTQYF; DNA: TGTGCCAGCAGTTACGGAACTAGCGGGAGGACAGATACGCAGTATTTT
J: TRBJ1-4; V: TRBV9; size: NA; length: 17; D: NA; CDR3: CASSVGLRGATNEKLFF; DNA: TGTGCCAGCAGCGTAGGCCTTAGGGGAGCAACTAATGAAAAACTGTTTTTT
J: TRBJ2-7; V: TRBV6-5; size: NA; length: 14; D: NA; CDR3: CASSYSTGPYEQYF; DNA: TGTGCCAGCAGTTACTCTACAGGACCCTACGAGCAGTACTTC
J: TRBJ2-2; V: TRBV7-2; size: NA; length: 18; D: NA; CDR3: CASSLEGPSATNTGELFF; DNA: TGTGCCAGCAGCTTAGAGGGCCCTAGCGCGACGAACACCGGGGAGCTGTTTTTT
J: TRBJ2-2; V: TRBV6-1; size: many; length: 14; D: TRBD1; CDR3: CASSGGQVTGELFF; DNA: TGTGCCAGCAGTGGGGGACAGGTCACCGGGGAGCTGTTTTTT
J: TRBJ2-1; V: TRBV7-2; size: few; length: 16; D: TRBD2; CDR3: CASSFFSSGRYNEQFF; DNA: TGTGCCAGCAGCTTTTTCTCTAGCGGGAGATACAATGAGCAGTTCTTC
J: TRBJ2-7; V: TRBV4-3; size: NA; length: 13; D: NA; CDR3: CASSHGGLDEQYF; DNA: TGCGCCAGCAGCCATGGGGGGCTCGACGAGCAGTACTTC
J: TRBJ2-1; V: TRBV7-9; size: many; length: 17; D: TRBD2; CDR3: CASSRPLLAGVYNEQFF; DNA: TGTGCCAGCAGCCGCCCGTTACTAGCGGGAGTGTACAATGAGCAGTTCTTC
J: TRBJ1-4; V: TRBV7-9; size: many; length: 14; D: NA; CDR3: CASSFHTGDEKLFF; DNA: TGTGCCAGCAGCTTTCACACCGGGGACGAAAAACTGTTTTTT
J: TRBJ2-3; V: TRBV6-2/TRBV6-3; size: NA; length: 14; D: NA; CDR3: CASSANRGTDTQYF; DNA: TGTGCCAGCAGTGCAAACAGGGGCACAGATACGCAGTATTTT
J: TRBJ2-5; V: TRBV7-9; size: many; length: 16; D: NA; CDR3: CASSLATYQGAETQYF; DNA: TGTGCCAGCAGCTTAGCAACCTACCAGGGTGCAGAGACCCAGTACTTC
J: TRBJ1-5; V: TRBV3-1; size: NA; length: 15; D: NA; CDR3: CASSQGDAGIQPQHF; DNA: TGTGCCAGCAGCCAAGGGGATGCGGGCATTCAGCCCCAGCATTTT
J: TRBJ2-5; V: TRBV19; size: NA; length: 16; D: NA; CDR3: CASSITRGSWQETQYF; DNA: TGTGCCAGTAGTATCACCAGGGGAAGTTGGCAAGAGACCCAGTACTTC
J: TRBJ2-3; V: TRBV27; size: few; length: 15; D: TRBD2; CDR3: CASRWGGGNTDTQYF; DNA: TGTGCCAGCAGATGGGGGGGAGGAAATACAGATACGCAGTATTTT
J: TRBJ1-5; V: TRBV7-2; size: NA; length: 13; D: TRBD1; CDR3: CASSWTGGQPQHF; DNA: TGTGCCAGCAGTTGGACAGGGGGCCAGCCCCAGCATTTT
J: TRBJ2-2; V: TRBV7-8; size: NA; length: 15; D: NA; CDR3: CASNLETQGTGELFF; DNA: TGTGCCAGCAACCTAGAGACCCAGGGGACCGGGGAGCTGTTTTTT
J: TRBJ2-3; V: TRBV6-2/TRBV6-3; size: NA; length: 15; D: TRBD2; CDR3: CASSYSGQGTDTQYF; DNA: TGTGCCAGCAGTTATAGCGGGCAGGGCACAGATACGCAGTATTTT
J: TRBJ2-1; V: TRBV2; size: many; length: 14; D: NA; CDR3: CASSVGGGNNEQFF; DNA: TGTGCCAGCAGTGTAGGTGGCGGAAACAATGAGCAGTTCTTC
J: TRBJ2-3; V: TRBV24-1; size: NA; length: 16; D: TRBD2; CDR3: CATSDASGRVGDTQYF; DNA: TGTGCCACCAGTGATGCTAGCGGGAGGGTGGGAGATACGCAGTATTTT
J: TRBJ2-2; V: TRBV27; size: few; length: 16; D: NA; CDR3: CASSSGTRGDTGELFF; DNA: TGTGCCAGCAGTTCCGGGACAAGGGGCGACACCGGGGAGCTGTTTTTT
J: TRBJ1-4; V: TRBV14; size: NA; length: 16; D: NA; CDR3: CASSREITTVSEKLFF; DNA: TGTGCCAGCAGCCGAGAAATCACAACGGTCTCTGAAAAACTGTTTTTT
J: TRBJ1-1; V: TRBV2; size: many; length: 14; D: NA; CDR3: CASSQLTVNTEAFF; DNA: TGTGCCAGCAGTCAACTGACCGTCAACACTGAAGCTTTCTTT
J: TRBJ2-7; V: TRBV5-1; size: few; length: 16; D: NA; CDR3: CASSLAGGTDNYEQYF; DNA: TGCGCCAGCAGCTTGGCCGGAGGGACAGACAACTACGAGCAGTACTTC
J: TRBJ1-6; V: TRBV20-1; size: NA; length: 16; D: TRBD1; CDR3: CSARSDRVSYNSPLHF; DNA: TGCAGTGCTAGATCTGACAGGGTGTCCTATAATTCACCCCTCCACTTT
J: TRBJ1-1; V: TRBV29-1; size: few; length: 12; D: NA; CDR3: CSVGQSITEAFF; DNA: TGCAGCGTTGGACAGTCGATCACTGAAGCTTTCTTT
J: TRBJ2-3; V: TRBV27; size: many; length: 13; D: NA; CDR3: CASSPRRTDTQYF; DNA: TGTGCCAGCAGTCCCCGTCGCACAGATACGCAGTATTTT
J: TRBJ2-1; V: TRBV3-1; size: few; length: 14; D: TRBD2; CDR3: CASSQVSGREKQFF; DNA: TGTGCCAGCAGCCAAGTGTCTGGGCGGGAGAAGCAGTTCTTC
J: TRBJ1-5; V: TRBV12-3/TRBV12-4; size: many; length: 13; D: NA; CDR3: CASSFGEHQPQHF; DNA: TGTGCCAGCAGTTTCGGGGAACATCAGCCCCAGCATTTT
J: TRBJ1-4; V: TRBV7-8; size: many; length: 13; D: NA; CDR3: CASSLVPNEKLFF; DNA: TGTGCCAGCAGCTTAGTCCCTAATGAAAAACTGTTTTTT
J: TRBJ1-2; V: TRBV5-1; size: many; length: 12; D: NA; CDR3: CASSEGLGGYTF; DNA: TGCGCCAGCAGCGAGGGGCTTGGTGGCTACACCTTC
J: TRBJ1-2; V: TRBV12-3/TRBV12-4; size: many; length: 14; D: NA; CDR3: CASSFGEGSYGYTF; DNA: TGTGCCAGCAGTTTCGGGGAGGGAAGCTATGGCTACACCTTC